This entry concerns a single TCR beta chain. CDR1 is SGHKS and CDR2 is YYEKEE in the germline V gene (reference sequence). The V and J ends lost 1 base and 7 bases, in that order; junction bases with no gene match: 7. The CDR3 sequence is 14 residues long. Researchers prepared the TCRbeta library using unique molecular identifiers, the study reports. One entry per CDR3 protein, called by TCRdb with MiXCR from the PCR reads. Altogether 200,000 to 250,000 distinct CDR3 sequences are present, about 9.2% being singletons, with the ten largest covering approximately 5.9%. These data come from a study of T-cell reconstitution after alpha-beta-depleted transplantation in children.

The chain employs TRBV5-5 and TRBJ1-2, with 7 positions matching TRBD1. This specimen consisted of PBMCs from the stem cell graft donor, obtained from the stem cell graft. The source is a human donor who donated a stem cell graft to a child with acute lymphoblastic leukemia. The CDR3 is CASSLNPGQFGYTF. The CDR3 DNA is TGTGCCAGCAGCTTGAACCCGGGACAGTTTGGCTACACCTTC.